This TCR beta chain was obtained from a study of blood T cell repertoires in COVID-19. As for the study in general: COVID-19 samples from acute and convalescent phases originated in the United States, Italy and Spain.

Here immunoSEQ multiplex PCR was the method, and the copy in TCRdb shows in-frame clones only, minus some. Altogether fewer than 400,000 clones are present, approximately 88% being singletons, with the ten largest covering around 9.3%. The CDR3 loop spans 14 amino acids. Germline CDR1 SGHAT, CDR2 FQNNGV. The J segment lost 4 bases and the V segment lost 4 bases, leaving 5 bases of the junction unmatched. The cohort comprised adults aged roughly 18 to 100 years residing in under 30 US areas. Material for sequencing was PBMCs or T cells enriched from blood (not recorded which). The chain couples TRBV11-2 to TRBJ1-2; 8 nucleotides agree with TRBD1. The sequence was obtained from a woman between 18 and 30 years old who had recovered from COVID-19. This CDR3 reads CASSSGQGSYGYTF. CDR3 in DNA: TGTGCCAGCAGCTCCGGACAGGGAAGCTATGGCTACACCTTC.